This TCR beta chain was captured by sequencing in a study of blood T cell repertoires in COVID-19. The table came from immunoSEQ multiplex PCR; TCRdb's copy has only in-frame clones and leaves some out. The sample records about 320,000 clones, roughly nine tenths being singletons. Trimming cost V 1 base and J 1 base; bases outside gene matches: 10. The CDR3 runs 19 residues. From germline, CDR1 is SEHNR and CDR2 FQNEAQ (reference sequence). The receptor's source is a woman in her twenties or thirties who had been exposed to COVID-19. The chain is built from TRBV7-9 and TRBJ1-5; 10 nucleotides agree with TRBD1. The specimen was PBMCs or T cells enriched from blood (not recorded which). In nucleotides, the CDR3 is TGTGCCAGCAGCTTAGTGTCTCTAGGGACAGGGGCGAGCAATCAGCCCCAGCATTTT. Translated, it gives CASSLVSLGTGASNQPQHF. The full variable domain, with the rest looked up from reference TRBV7-9 and TRBJ1-5, is DTGVSQNPRHKITKRGQNVTFRCDPISEHNRLYWYRQTLGQGPEFLTYFQNEAQLEKSRLLSDRFSAERPKGSFSTLEIQRTEQGDSAMYLCASSLVSLGTGASNQPQHFGDGTRLSIL.